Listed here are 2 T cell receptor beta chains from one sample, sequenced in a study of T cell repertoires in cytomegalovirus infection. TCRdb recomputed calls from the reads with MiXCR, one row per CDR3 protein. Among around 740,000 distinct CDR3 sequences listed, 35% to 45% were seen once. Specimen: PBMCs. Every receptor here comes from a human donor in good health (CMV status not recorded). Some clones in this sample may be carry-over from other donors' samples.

The CDR3 sequence is CASSIAESYEQYF. The CDR3 DNA sequence: TGTGCCAGTAGTATTGCGGAGAGCTACGAGCAGTACTTC. The chain carries TRBV19 and TRBJ2-7; D not resolved. Germline-derived CDR1 and CDR2 are LNHDA and SQIVND (reference sequence). Trimming pared 3 bases from V and 3 bases from J, leaving 9 bases between. The CDR3 spans 13 residues.

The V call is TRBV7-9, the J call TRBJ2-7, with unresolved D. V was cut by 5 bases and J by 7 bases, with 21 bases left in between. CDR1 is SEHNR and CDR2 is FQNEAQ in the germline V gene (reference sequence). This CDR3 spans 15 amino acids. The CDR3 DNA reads TGTGCCAGCAGCCGATTCTCCGGTAGCCTGGGTGAGCAGTACTTC. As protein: CASSRFSGSLGEQYF.